The 14 T cell receptor beta chains given below trace back to one sample, sequenced in a study of T cells in Graves' hyperthyroidism and ophthalmopathy. From RNA transcripts, TCR beta CDR3 regions were amplified. Primed by the HTBI set, a first-round RT-PCR was run on the TCR CDR3. TCRdb reprocessed the multiplex PCR reads with MiXCR, giving one entry per CDR3 protein. The sample carries about 360,000 distinct CDR3 sequences, 13% recorded once. Sequencing was carried out using blood. Receptors originate from a woman younger than 30 with Graves' hyperthyroidism.

This clonotype was counted ten times or more. The V gene is TRBV7-8, the J gene TRBJ1-5; tentative D call: TRBD1 (5 bases). The length of the CDR3 is 15 residues. V was shortened by 4 bases and J by 2 bases, with 12 bases between the two germline ends. The V gene's germline CDR1 is SGHVS and CDR2 FQNEAQ. The CDR3 bases are TGTGCCAGCAGCTCACAGGTGACCGGCAATCAGCCCCAGCATTTT. Translating gives CASSSQVTGNQPQHF.

This clonotype was seen ten or more times. The CDR3, as DNA: TGTGCCAGCAGCCTTAGCGGGAGGGGAAACACCGGGGAGCTGTTTTTT. This sequence encodes CASSLSGRGNTGELFF. V gene TRBV7-3 combines with J gene TRBJ2-2; TRBD2 matches at 11 bases. V shed 5 bases and J 2 bases; nucleotides not matched to a gene: 4. This CDR3 comprises 16 residues. The germline V gene encodes CDR1 SGHTA and CDR2 FQGTGA.

The gene calls are TRBV28 and TRBJ2-2, with TRBD1 matching over 10 bases. This CDR3 contains 15 residues. With V trimmed by 6 bases and J by 4 bases, 5 bases remained unmatched. The germline V gene has CDR1 MDHEN and CDR2 SYDVKM. The CDR3 here is CASRNRDRGTGELFF. The DNA of the CDR3 is TGTGCCAGCAGAAACCGGGACAGGGGCACCGGGGAGCTGTTTTTT.

The table lists this clonotype with a few counts. The rearrangement links TRBV20-1 to TRBJ1-4, with D possibly TRBD1 on 5 matching bases. The CDR3 sequence is 14 residues long. Germline V gene data show CDR1 as DFQATT and CDR2 as SNEGSKA (reference sequence). Trimming removed 3 bases at V and 3 bases at J, with 11 bases between. The CDR3 DNA sequence: TGCAGTGCTAGTTTCCGGGGCCCTAATGAAAAACTGTTTTTT. It yields the protein CSASFRGPNEKLFF.

This clonotype occurred many times. This chain links TRBV28 with TRBJ2-3; 9 bases line up with TRBD2. Germline V gene data show CDR1 as MDHEN and CDR2 as SYDVKM. CDR3 length: 14 amino acids. With 6 bases clipped from V and 5 bases from J, the junction kept 6 bases outside the gene matches. The CDR3 sequence: CASRAGGRVDTQYF. CDR3 bases: TGTGCCAGCAGAGCGGGGGGCAGGGTAGATACGCAGTATTTT.

This clonotype was detected ten times or more. The chain couples TRBV29-1 to TRBJ2-7, with 8 bases matching TRBD2. The length of the CDR3 is 13 residues. The junction had 5 bases not matched to a gene; V was cut back by 4 bases and J by 3 bases. Germline V lookup: CDR1 SQVTM, CDR2 ANQGSEA. The CDR3 loop is CSVGSGSYYEQYF. The CDR3 nucleotides read TGCAGCGTTGGAAGCGGGAGCTACTACGAGCAGTACTTC.

This clonotype was recorded at least ten times. J is TRBJ2-1 and V is TRBV11-1; 12 bases fit TRBD1. Trimming cost V 5 bases and J 1 base; bases outside gene matches: 6. Germline-derived CDR1 and CDR2 are SGHAT and FQDESV (reference sequence). CDR3 length: 17 residues. The CDR3: CASSPRDRGLSYNEQFF. DNA for the CDR3: TGTGCCAGCAGCCCCCGGGACAGGGGGCTATCCTACAATGAGCAGTTCTTC.

This clonotype has ten or more counts. The chain joins TRBV29-1 to TRBJ2-5; no clear D gene. Germline values: CDR1 SQVTM, CDR2 ANQGSEA. With 6 bases removed from V and 1 base from J, the gap between germline ends came to 3 bases. The CDR3 length is 10 residues. The CDR3 nucleotides are TGCAGCGTCCGCCAAGAGACCCAGTACTTC. Translation: CSVRQETQYF.

This clonotype was detected ten times or more. This chain links TRBV7-9 with TRBJ2-5; a weak D match, TRBD2 (6 bases). V lost 2 bases to trimming and J lost 0 bases, with 13 bases between them. This CDR3 is built from 16 residues. Germline assignment: CDR1 SEHNR and CDR2 FQNEAQ (reference sequence). CDR3 bases: TGTGCCAGCAGCTTACGGGGGACTGTCAACCAAGAGACCCAGTACTTC. This codes for CASSLRGTVNQETQYF. Together with reference TRBV7-9 and TRBJ2-5, the CDR3 gives the full variable domain: DTGVSQNPRHKITKRGQNVTFRCDPISEHNRLYWYRQTLGQGPEFLTYFQNEAQLEKSRLLSDRFSAERPKGSFSTLEIQRTEQGDSAMYLCASSLRGTVNQETQYFGPGTRLLVL.

This clonotype appeared many times. The chain has TRBV6-1 and TRBJ2-1; 11 bases line up with TRBD2. Germline CDR1 reads MNHNS; CDR2 reads SASEGT. The CDR3 covers 16 residues. Trimming removed 2 bases from V and 5 bases from J; junction bases left unmatched: 5. The CDR3 DNA follows: TGTGCCAGCAGTGAATATGGGACTAGCGGAGACAATGAGCAGTTCTTC. This sequence encodes CASSEYGTSGDNEQFF.

The rearrangement uses TRBV19 and TRBJ2-3; D gene unclear. Germline CDR1 and CDR2: LNHDA and SQIVND (reference sequence). Trimming stripped 10 bases from V and 2 bases from J, with 19 bases between. This CDR3 comprises 15 residues. The CDR3 sequence is CATTRSGRITDTQYF. CDR3 sequence (DNA): TGTGCCACAACCCGTAGTGGGCGGATCACAGATACGCAGTATTTT.

This clonotype has ten or more counts. The V call is TRBV6-1, the J call TRBJ1-6; D unclear. This CDR3 comprises 15 residues. V gave up 5 bases and J gave up 0 bases, with 8 bases separating them. Germline CDR1 is MNHNS and CDR2 is SASEGT. The CDR3 loop is CASSPRSSYNSPLHF. For the CDR3, the DNA is TGTGCCAGCAGTCCCCGGAGCTCCTATAATTCACCCCTCCACTTT.

This clonotype was detected a few times. Given a much more abundant clone one base away, this may be a read error. The V gene is TRBV20-1, the J gene TRBJ2-3; 7 positions match TRBD1. In germline, CDR1 is DFQATT, CDR2 SNEGSKA (reference sequence). The trim removed 5 bases at V and 1 base at J, leaving 15 bases unmatched. The CDR3 totals 17 residues. For the CDR3, the DNA is TGCAGTGCTCGGGCATCAATTGAACAGGGGCGCACAGATACGCAGTATTTT. This encodes CSARASIEQGRTDTQYF.

This clonotype came up many times. V and J are TRBV2 and TRBJ1-3; D is unresolved. This CDR3 has 13 residues. Trimming left V 7 bases short and J 4 bases short, with 11 bases between. In germline, CDR1 is SNHLY, CDR2 FYNNEI. The CDR3 reads CASTPTAGNTIYF. CDR3 sequence (DNA): TGTGCCAGCACCCCGACGGCCGGAAACACCATATATTTT.